The rows below give T cell receptor beta chains drawn from one sample of a study of cytomegalovirus exposure and HLA in healthy donors. Method: immunoSEQ multiplex PCR; TCRdb's copy keeps in-frame clones and lacks some. In total, the table holds some 110,000 clones. Specimen: PBMCs. The receptors derive from a man aged 40-49 years in good health and CMV-seropositive. The CDR3 runs from the conserved cysteine through the conserved F or W. D genes are given only for firm matches.

j_gene,d_gene,v_gene,CDR3nt,CDR3aa
TRBJ1-2,.,TRBV9,TGTGCCAGCTCCAGGGACACTAACTATGGCTACACCTTC,CASSRDTNYGYTF
TRBJ2-7,TRBD2,TRBV19,TGTGCCAGTCGAGCGGGAGGGCTCTACGAGCAGTACTTC,CASRAGGLYEQYF
TRBJ2-5,.,TRBV28,TGTGCCAGCAACGGGGGGCAATACTGGGGGGAGACCCAGTACTTC,CASNGGQYWGETQYF
TRBJ2-3,TRBD2,TRBV27,TGTGCCAGCAGTTCTAGACTAGCGGGGCTGGTAGATACGCAGTATTTT,CASSSRLAGLVDTQYF
TRBJ2-7,.,TRBV29-1,TGCAGCGTTGCGCGAGACGGGAGAACCTACGAGCAGTACTTC,CSVARDGRTYEQYF
TRBJ2-1,TRBD2,TRBV5-1,TGCGCCAGCAGCTTGGCCAATGGACTAGACCTATACTTCTTC,CASSLANGLDLYFF
TRBJ2-3,TRBD2,TRBV19,TGTGCCAGTAGTATAGGACTAGCCTTCGATACGCAGTATTTT,CASSIGLAFDTQYF
TRBJ2-7,TRBD1,TRBV28,TGTGCCAGCAGGCGGGACAGGTCTGGCGAGCAGTACTTC,CASRRDRSGEQYF
TRBJ2-2,TRBD1,TRBV11-2,TGTGCCAGCAGCCAACCCGACAGGGTGGGGAACACCGGGGAGCTGTTTTTT,CASSQPDRVGNTGELFF
TRBJ2-7,.,TRBV27,TGTGCCAGCAGTACCGGGGGAATCCGGGAGCAGTACTTC,CASSTGGIREQYF
TRBJ2-5,TRBD2,TRBV28,TGTGCCAGCAGTTTAGGGGGACTAGCGGGAGGGCGGCAAGAGACCCAGTACTTC,CASSLGGLAGGRQETQYF
TRBJ2-3,TRBD2,TRBV7-6,TGTGCCAGCAGCCCCCGGGCAGCGGGACTAGCGGGAGGGCCCAACGCAGATACGCAGTATTTT,CASSPRAAGLAGGPNADTQYF
TRBJ1-6,.,TRBV5-4,TGTGCCAGCAGCCTGCCTGGAGGGCCTCAGAATTCACCCCTCCACTTT,CASSLPGGPQNSPLHF
TRBJ2-5,TRBD2,TRBV7-6,TGTGCCAGCAGCTTATCACCGGGAGGGCGTAAGACCCAGTACTTC,CASSLSPGGRKTQYF
TRBJ2-1,.,TRBV7-3,TGTGCCAGCAGCGCGTATCCCGGAGGTGAGCAGTTCTTC,CASSAYPGGEQFF
TRBJ1-1,TRBD1,TRBV6-1,TGTGCCAGCAGAGCCTTACAGGGGCTGAACACTGAAGCTTTCTTT,CASRALQGLNTEAFF
TRBJ2-3,.,TRBV7-9,TGTGCCATCCAGCTTAGCACCTATAGCACAGATACGCAGTATTTT,CAIQLSTYSTDTQYF
TRBJ2-3,.,TRBV7-8,TGTGCCAGCAGCTCCCTGCGGGCTCCCGGGAAGTCCGGGAGAGATACGCAGTATTTT,CASSSLRAPGKSGRDTQYF
TRBJ1-1,.,TRBV18,TGTGCCAGCTCATACCTGGGGGCAAGAAACACTGAAGCTTTCTTT,CASSYLGARNTEAFF
TRBJ1-4,.,TRBV7-9,TGTGCCAGCAGCTTAGGGTGGACAGACAATGAAAAACTGTTTTTT,CASSLGWTDNEKLFF
TRBJ1-2,TRBD1,TRBV6-9,TGTGCCAGCAGGGCCCTTTTGCGAAAACATGTGGACAGGGGGCGAGGCTACACCTTC,CASRALLRKHVDRGRGYTF
TRBJ2-1,TRBD2,TRBV7-9,TGTGCCAGCAGCTCCTATTGGGGGACTAGCGGAGCCTACAATGAGCAGTTCTTC,CASSSYWGTSGAYNEQFF
TRBJ2-7,TRBD1,TRBV6-1,TGTGCCAGCAGTGGACCGGGACAGGGGATGTACGAGCAGTACTTC,CASSGPGQGMYEQYF